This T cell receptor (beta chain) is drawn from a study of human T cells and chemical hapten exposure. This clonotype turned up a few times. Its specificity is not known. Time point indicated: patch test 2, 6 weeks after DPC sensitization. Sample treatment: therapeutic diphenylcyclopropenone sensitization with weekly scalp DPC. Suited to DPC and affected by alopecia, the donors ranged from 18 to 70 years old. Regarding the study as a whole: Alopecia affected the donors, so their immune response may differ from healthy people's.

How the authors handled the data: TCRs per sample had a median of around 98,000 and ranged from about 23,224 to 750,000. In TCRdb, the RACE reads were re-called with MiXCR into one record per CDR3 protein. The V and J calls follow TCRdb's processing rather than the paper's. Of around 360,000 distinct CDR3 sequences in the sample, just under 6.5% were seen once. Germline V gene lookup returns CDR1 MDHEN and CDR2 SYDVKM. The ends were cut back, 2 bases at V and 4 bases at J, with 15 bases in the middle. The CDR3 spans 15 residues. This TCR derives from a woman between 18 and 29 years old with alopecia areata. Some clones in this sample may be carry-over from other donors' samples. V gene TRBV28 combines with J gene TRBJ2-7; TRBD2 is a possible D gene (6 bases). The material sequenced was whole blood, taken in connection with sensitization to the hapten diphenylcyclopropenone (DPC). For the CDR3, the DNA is TGTGCCAGCAGTTTACGGGAGAGTCGGGAATACGAGCAGTACTTC. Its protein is CASSLRESREYEQYF.